Listed below are T cell receptor beta chains from one sample, sequenced in a study of Ad26.COV2.S vaccination and SARS-CoV-2 variants. The assay was immunoSEQ multiplex PCR, and TCRdb's table has in-frame clones only and misses some. The sample records under 400,000 clones, over 75% being singletons. Sequencing used peripheral blood, obtained in a trial of Ad26.COV2.S vaccine versus placebo. The receptors originated from a person between 18 and 59 years old who received the Ad26.COV2.S COVID-19 vaccine or a placebo. Each CDR3 is given with its conserved first and last residue. D genes are given only for firm matches. Some rows mark clone size as missing; the rest say once, few, many or name a class of expanded clone.

.	TRBJ2-2	.	TRBV10-3	CAISESIAVPGILTGELFF	TGTGCCATCAGTGAGTCGATAGCGGTTCCGGGGATACTCACCGGGGAGCTGTTTTTT
.	TRBJ2-7	.	TRBV19	CASSRFTNSDEQYF	TGTGCCAGTAGCCGCTTTACCAACTCCGACGAGCAGTACTTC
.	TRBJ1-6	.	TRBV5-8	CASSPLTTYNSPLHF	TGTGCCAGCAGCCCACTGACAACCTATAATTCACCCCTCCACTTT
TRBD1	TRBJ2-1	.	TRBV4-1	CASSPRPGQGSNEQFF	TGCGCCAGCAGTCCCCGGCCGGGACAGGGTAGCAATGAGCAGTTCTTC
TRBD1	TRBJ2-7	.	TRBV5-5	CASSFGQGASYEQYF	TGTGCCAGCAGCTTTGGACAGGGGGCCTCCTACGAGCAGTACTTC
.	TRBJ2-5	.	TRBV7-3	CASSLGGYQETQYF	TGTGCCAGCAGCTTAGGAGGCTATCAAGAGACCCAGTACTTC
TRBD2	TRBJ2-5	.	TRBV4-2	CASSQELGTIWETQYF	TGTGCCAGCAGCCAAGAACTCGGGACTATTTGGGAGACCCAGTACTTC
.	TRBJ2-7	.	TRBV11-2	CASSPVIGRYEQYF	TGTGCCAGCAGCCCCGTGATTGGGCGTTACGAGCAGTACTTC
.	TRBJ2-7	.	TRBV4-2	CASSPMGGHGNYEQYF	TGTGCCAGCAGCCCGATGGGGGGACATGGCAACTACGAGCAGTACTTC
.	TRBJ2-5	.	TRBV7-3	CASSLTYQETQYF	TGTGCCAGCAGCTTAACCTACCAAGAGACCCAGTACTTC
.	TRBJ2-1	.	TRBV10-1	CASSESGQYNEQFF	TGCGCCAGCAGTGAGTCGGGTCAATACAATGAGCAGTTCTTC
.	TRBJ1-2	.	TRBV20-1	CSASGRGYTF	TGCAGTGCTAGTGGCAGGGGCTACACCTTC
.	TRBJ1-1	.	TRBV5-5	CASSHQGHNTEAFF	TGTGCCAGCAGCCACCAGGGCCACAACACTGAAGCTTTCTTT
TRBD1	TRBJ2-2	.	TRBV29-1	CSGGQGNTGELFF	TGCAGCGGTGGACAGGGGAACACCGGGGAGCTGTTTTTT
TRBD1	TRBJ2-1	once	TRBV7-3	CASSRTGDRGPGSYNEQFF	TGTGCCAGCAGCCGCACGGGGGACAGGGGGCCTGGGTCCTACAATGAGCAGTTCTTC
.	TRBJ2-7	.	TRBV6-1	CASSEFYEQYF	TGTGCCAGCAGTGAATTCTACGAGCAGTACTTC
.	TRBJ2-5	.	TRBV7-2	CASSSTVQGTQYF	TGTGCCAGCAGCTCGACAGTCCAGGGGACCCAGTACTTC
.	TRBJ2-7	.	TRBV12-3/TRBV12-4	CASSLQGPYEQYF	TGTGCCAGCAGTTTGCAGGGCCCCTACGAGCAGTACTTC
.	TRBJ1-2	.	TRBV7-9	CASSPLHNYGYTF	TGTGCCAGCAGCCCCCTCCATAACTATGGCTACACCTTC
.	TRBJ1-6	.	TRBV2	CASSLDSPLHF	TGTGCCAGCAGCCTAGATTCACCCCTCCACTTT
.	TRBJ1-2	.	TRBV3-1/TRBV3-2	CASSQGGLTASNYGYTF	TGTGCCAGCAGCCAAGGGGGGTTGACCGCCTCTAACTATGGCTACACCTTC
.	TRBJ2-5	.	TRBV2	CASSQASYQETQYF	TGTGCCAGCAGCCAAGCTAGCTACCAAGAGACCCAGTACTTC
.	TRBJ2-7	.	TRBV4-1	CASSPQNFYEQYF	TGCGCCAGCAGCCCCCAAAACTTCTACGAGCAGTACTTC
TRBD1	TRBJ1-2	.	TRBV19	CASNQPVPDRIGHDYGYTF	TGTGCCAGTAACCAACCCGTACCGGACAGGATCGGGCATGACTATGGCTACACCTTC
TRBD1	TRBJ2-1	.	TRBV4-1	CASSQVLQGAYNEQFF	TGCGCCAGCAGCCAAGTTCTTCAGGGGGCTTACAATGAGCAGTTCTTC
.	TRBJ1-2	.	TRBV2	CASSGVGGVYGYTF	TGTGCCAGCAGTGGGGTTGGGGGGGTCTATGGCTACACCTTC
TRBD1	TRBJ2-6	.	TRBV5-1	CASSLAGGAGANVLTF	TGCGCCAGCAGCCTAGCAGGGGGCGCTGGGGCCAACGTCCTGACTTTC
.	TRBJ1-6	.	TRBV9	CASSAGAPKGSPLHF	TGTGCCAGCAGCGCGGGAGCCCCAAAGGGTTCACCCCTCCACTTT
TRBD1	TRBJ1-1	.	TRBV30	CAWVTGAGMNTEAFF	TGTGCCTGGGTTACAGGGGCCGGTATGAACACTGAAGCTTTCTTT
.	TRBJ2-1	once	TRBV27	CASSSYKTGTSYNEQFF	TGTGCCAGCAGTTCCTATAAGACTGGAACGTCCTACAATGAGCAGTTCTTC
.	TRBJ1-1	.	TRBV12-3/TRBV12-4	CASSLRVGGEAFF	TGTGCCAGCAGTTTGCGGGTAGGGGGGGAAGCTTTCTTT
.	TRBJ2-7	.	TRBV5-1	CASSLSAGDHEQYF	TGCGCCAGCAGCTTGTCGGCAGGGGACCACGAGCAGTACTTC
TRBD2	TRBJ2-6	.	TRBV5-1	CASSFTRGSGGANVLTF	TGCGCCAGCAGCTTCACGCGGGGGTCCGGTGGGGCCAACGTCCTGACTTTC
TRBD1	TRBJ2-1	.	TRBV29-1	CSLWTGVNEQFF	TGCAGCTTGTGGACAGGGGTCAATGAGCAGTTCTTC
TRBD1	TRBJ1-2	.	TRBV6-5	CASSQWTGGSYGYTF	TGTGCCAGCAGCCAATGGACAGGGGGCAGCTATGGCTACACCTTC
.	TRBJ1-4	.	TRBV19	CATSKWTDNEKLFF	TGTGCCACCTCAAAGTGGACAGATAATGAAAAACTGTTTTTT
.	TRBJ1-5	.	TRBV4-2	CASSQDFRRTGGSNQPQHF	TGTGCCAGCAGCCAAGATTTTAGAAGGACGGGTGGGAGCAATCAGCCCCAGCATTTT
TRBD1	TRBJ1-1	.	TRBV28	CASSSTGENTEAFF	TGTGCCAGCAGCTCGACAGGGGAGAACACTGAAGCTTTCTTT
.	TRBJ1-1	.	TRBV6-1	CASSEMGYEAFF	TGTGCCAGCAGTGAAATGGGTTATGAAGCTTTCTTT
.	TRBJ1-6	.	TRBV12-3/TRBV12-4	CASSSVDNSPLHF	TGTGCCAGCAGTTCCGTCGATAATTCACCCCTCCACTTT
TRBD1	TRBJ1-2	.	TRBV5-1	CASSSGWTGNGYTF	TGCGCCAGCAGCAGTGGTTGGACAGGGAACGGCTACACCTTC
TRBD1	TRBJ2-7	.	TRBV5-1	CASSPTWDRVYEQYF	TGCGCCAGCAGCCCCACGTGGGACAGGGTGTACGAGCAGTACTTC
.	TRBJ1-1	.	TRBV18	CASSPQELQAFF	TGTGCCAGCTCACCACAGGAGCTTCAAGCTTTCTTT
.	TRBJ2-7	.	TRBV13	CASSLNEASYEQYF	TGTGCCAGCAGCTTAAATGAAGCTTCCTACGAGCAGTACTTC
.	TRBJ2-7	.	TRBV29-1	CSVLRGHEQYF	TGCAGCGTTCTCAGGGGCCACGAGCAGTACTTC
.	TRBJ1-1	.	TRBV6-2/TRBV6-3	CASSYPGEGWDTEAFF	TGTGCCAGCAGTTACCCCGGAGAAGGTTGGGACACTGAAGCTTTCTTT
TRBD2	TRBJ2-7	.	TRBV3-1/TRBV3-2	CASSPRAGGSYEQYF	TGTGCCAGCAGCCCCCGGGCGGGGGGTTCCTACGAGCAGTACTTC
TRBD1	TRBJ2-1	.	TRBV6-2/TRBV6-3	CASSRGDRAGNEQFF	TGTGCCAGCAGCCGCGGGGACAGGGCAGGGAATGAGCAGTTCTTC
TRBD1	TRBJ2-2	.	TRBV18	CASSPARDRVTGELFF	TGTGCCAGCTCACCCGCTCGGGACAGGGTCACCGGGGAGCTGTTTTTT
.	TRBJ2-3	.	TRBV7-2	CASSYDRSDTQYF	TGTGCCAGCAGTTACGACCGCTCAGATACGCAGTATTTT
.	TRBJ2-5	.	TRBV5-1	CASSYGQVQETQYF	TGCGCCAGCAGCTACGGACAAGTCCAAGAGACCCAGTACTTC
.	TRBJ1-1	.	TRBV6-5	CASSPGRYTEAFF	TGTGCCAGCAGCCCCGGACGGTACACTGAAGCTTTCTTT